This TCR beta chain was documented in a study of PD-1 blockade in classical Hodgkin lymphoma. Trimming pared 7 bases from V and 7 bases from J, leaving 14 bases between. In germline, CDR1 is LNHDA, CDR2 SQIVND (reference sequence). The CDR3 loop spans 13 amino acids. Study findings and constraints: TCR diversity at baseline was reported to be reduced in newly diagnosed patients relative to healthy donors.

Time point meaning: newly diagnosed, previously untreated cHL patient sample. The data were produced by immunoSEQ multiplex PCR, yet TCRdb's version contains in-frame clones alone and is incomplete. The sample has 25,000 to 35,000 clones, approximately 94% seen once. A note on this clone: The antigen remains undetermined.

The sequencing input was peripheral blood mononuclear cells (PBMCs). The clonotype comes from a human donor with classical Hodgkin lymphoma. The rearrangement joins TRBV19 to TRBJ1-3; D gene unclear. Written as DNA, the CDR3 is TGTGCCAGTACCTCCCGAAGCCCGAACACCATATATTTT. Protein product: CASTSRSPNTIYF.